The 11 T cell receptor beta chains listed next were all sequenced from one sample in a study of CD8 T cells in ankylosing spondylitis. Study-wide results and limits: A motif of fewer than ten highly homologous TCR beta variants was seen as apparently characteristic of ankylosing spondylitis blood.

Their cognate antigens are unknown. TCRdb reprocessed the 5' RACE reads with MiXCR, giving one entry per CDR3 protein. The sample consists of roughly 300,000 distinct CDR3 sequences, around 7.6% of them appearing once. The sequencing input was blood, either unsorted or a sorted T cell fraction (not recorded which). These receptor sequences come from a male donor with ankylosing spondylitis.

CDR3 nucleotides: TGTGCCAGCAGTTACTCTCGGGGCCTCAATGAGCAGTTCTTC. Translated, it gives CASSYSRGLNEQFF. The chain couples TRBV6-2 or TRBV6-3 to TRBJ2-1, with D possibly called TRBD1 or TRBD2 (5 bases each). The germline V gene has CDR1 MNHEY and CDR2 SVGEGT. Trimming cost V 0 bases and J 6 bases, with 9 bases left between them. The CDR3 has 14 amino acids.

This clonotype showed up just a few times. This CDR3 reads CASSPQGDKYQPQHF. CDR3 coding DNA: TGCGCCAGCAGCCCTCAGGGGGATAAGTATCAGCCCCAGCATTTT. This chain uses TRBV4-1 with TRBJ1-5, with 7 bases matching TRBD1. This CDR3 has 15 residues. From germline, CDR1 is MGHRA and CDR2 YSYEKL. The junction had 8 bases not matched to a gene; V was cut back by 4 bases and J by 5 bases.

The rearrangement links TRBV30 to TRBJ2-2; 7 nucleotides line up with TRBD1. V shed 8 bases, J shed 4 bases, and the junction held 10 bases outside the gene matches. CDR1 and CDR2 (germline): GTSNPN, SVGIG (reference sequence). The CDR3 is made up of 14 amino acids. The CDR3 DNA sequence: TGTGCCCAAAACGACAGGGTGGGCACCGGGGAGCTGTTTTTT. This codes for CAQNDRVGTGELFF.

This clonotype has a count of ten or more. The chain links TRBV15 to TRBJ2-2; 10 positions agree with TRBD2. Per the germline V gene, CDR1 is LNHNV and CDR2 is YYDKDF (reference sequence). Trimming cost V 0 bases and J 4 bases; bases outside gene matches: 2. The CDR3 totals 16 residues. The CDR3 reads CATSRDRLAGTGELFF. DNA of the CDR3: TGTGCCACCAGCAGAGATCGACTAGCGGGCACCGGGGAGCTGTTTTTT.

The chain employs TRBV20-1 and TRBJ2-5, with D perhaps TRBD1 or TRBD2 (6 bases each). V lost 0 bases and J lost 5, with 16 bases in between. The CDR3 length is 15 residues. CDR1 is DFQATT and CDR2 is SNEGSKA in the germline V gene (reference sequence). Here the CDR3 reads CSARDWARGRETQYF. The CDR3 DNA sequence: TGCAGTGCTAGAGATTGGGCCCGGGGGCGGGAGACCCAGTACTTC.

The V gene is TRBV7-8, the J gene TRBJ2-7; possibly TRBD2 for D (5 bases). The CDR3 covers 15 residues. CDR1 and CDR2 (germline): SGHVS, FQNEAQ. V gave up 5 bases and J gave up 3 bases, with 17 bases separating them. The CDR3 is CASSQLGAFYYEQYF. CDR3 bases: TGTGCCAGCAGCCAACTAGGAGCTTTCTACTACGAGCAGTACTTC.

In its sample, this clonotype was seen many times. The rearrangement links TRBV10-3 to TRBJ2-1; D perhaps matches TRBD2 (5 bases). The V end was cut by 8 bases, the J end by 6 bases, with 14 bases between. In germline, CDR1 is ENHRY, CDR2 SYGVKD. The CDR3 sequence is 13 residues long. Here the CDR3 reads CAIVGVISNEQFF. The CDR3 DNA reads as TGTGCCATCGTCGGGGTTATTTCCAATGAGCAGTTCTTC.

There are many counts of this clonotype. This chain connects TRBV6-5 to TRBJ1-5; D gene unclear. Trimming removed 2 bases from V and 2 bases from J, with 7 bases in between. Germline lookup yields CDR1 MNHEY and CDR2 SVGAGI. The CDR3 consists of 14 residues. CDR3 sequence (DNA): TGTGCCAGCAGTTACCGGGGTGGCAATCAGCCCCAGCATTTT. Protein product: CASSYRGGNQPQHF.

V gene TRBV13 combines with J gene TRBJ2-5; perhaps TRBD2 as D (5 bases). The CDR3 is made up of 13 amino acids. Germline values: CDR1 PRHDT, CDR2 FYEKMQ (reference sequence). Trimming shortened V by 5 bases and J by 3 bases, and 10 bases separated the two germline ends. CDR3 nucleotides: TGTGCCAGCAGCCAGACTACAAAAGAGACCCAGTACTTC. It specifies CASSQTTKETQYF.

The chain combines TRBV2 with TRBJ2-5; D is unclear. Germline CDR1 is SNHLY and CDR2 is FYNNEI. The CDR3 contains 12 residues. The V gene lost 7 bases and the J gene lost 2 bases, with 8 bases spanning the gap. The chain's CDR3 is CASMVNQETQYF. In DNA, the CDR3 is TGTGCCAGCATGGTAAATCAAGAGACCCAGTACTTC. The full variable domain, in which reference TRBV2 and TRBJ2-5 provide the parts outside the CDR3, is EPEVTQTPSHQVTQMGQEVILRCVPISNHLYFYWYRQILGQKVEFLVSFYNNEISEKSEIFDDQFSVERPDGSNFTLKIRSTKLEDSAMYFCASMVNQETQYFGPGTRLLVL.

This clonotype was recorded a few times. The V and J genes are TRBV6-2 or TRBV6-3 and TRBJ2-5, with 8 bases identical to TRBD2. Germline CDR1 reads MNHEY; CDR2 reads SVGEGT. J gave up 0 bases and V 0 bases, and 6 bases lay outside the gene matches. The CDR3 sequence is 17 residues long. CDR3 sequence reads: CASSYSKASGYQETQYF. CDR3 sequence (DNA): TGTGCCAGCAGTTACTCGAAGGCTAGCGGGTACCAAGAGACCCAGTACTTC.